A single sample gave rise to the 5 T cell receptor beta chains below, sequenced in a study of cytomegalovirus exposure and HLA in healthy donors. Primers included in the PCR were 60 Vbeta and 13 Jbeta primers. The repertoire was sequenced with immunoSEQ multiplex PCR; TCRdb's copy has only in-frame clones and lacks some. This table holds 100,000 to 150,000 clones. Material: PBMCs. These TCRs come from a man younger than 30 in good health and CMV-seronegative.

The chain joins TRBV10-1 to TRBJ2-7, with D maybe TRBD1 (5 bases). This CDR3 has 12 amino acids. Trimming took 6 bases from V and 3 from J, leaving 9 bases between them. Germline assignment: CDR1 WNHNN and CDR2 SYGVQD (reference sequence). CDR3 coding DNA: TGCGCCAGCAGGGGGCAGAACTACGAGCAGTACTTC. Its protein is CASRGQNYEQYF.

The CDR3 loop reads CASSVGGGIQPQHF. CDR3 DNA sequence: TGTGCCAGCAGCGTAGGAGGGGGCATTCAGCCCCAGCATTTT. The chain recombines TRBV9 with TRBJ1-5; 7 nucleotides align to TRBD1. V dropped 0 bases and J dropped 6; count of bases not matched to a gene: 3. The V gene's germline CDR1 is SGDLS and CDR2 YYNGEE. The CDR3 totals 14 residues.

The chain uses TRBV7-9 and TRBJ2-5; 9 bases match TRBD1. The J call may be in error: the DNA end matches TRBJ2-7 better. CDR3 size: 14 residues. Looked up from germline, CDR1 is SEHNR and CDR2 is FQNEAQ (reference sequence). The CDR3 DNA follows: TGTGCCAGCAGCTTAGGGACAGGGGAATACGAGCAGTACTTC. Translated: CASSLGTGEYEQYF.

V is TRBV5-1 and J is TRBJ2-7; perhaps TRBD1 as D (5 bases). V was clipped by 2 bases and J by 2 bases, with 17 bases between them. There are 16 residues in the CDR3. Germline V gene data show CDR1 as SGHRS and CDR2 as YFSETQ. CDR3 sequence: CASSFSLPQGTYEQYF. CDR3 DNA: TGCGCCAGCAGCTTTTCCCTCCCCCAGGGTACCTACGAGCAGTACTTC.

This rearrangement joins TRBV9 to TRBJ2-2, with D unresolved. Deletions cut 0 bases from V and 5 bases from J, with 14 bases between. From germline, CDR1 is SGDLS and CDR2 YYNGEE. This CDR3 is built from 16 residues. CDR3 sequence: CASSVVGWSPTGELFF. The CDR3 DNA sequence: TGTGCCAGCAGCGTAGTCGGGTGGAGTCCTACCGGGGAGCTGTTTTTT.